A single sample is the source of the 14 T cell receptor beta chains below, sequenced in a study of beta chain features in type 1 diabetes. Study-wide points: TCRB CDR3s were moderately but significantly shorter in Type 1 diabetes patients in all four CD4+ subsets.

The entirety of the isolated RNA underwent reverse transcription, so expressed TCRB transcripts were sequenced. This table comes from immunoSEQ multiplex PCR, and its TCRdb copy is limited to in-frame clones, with some not included. The sample shows 150,000 to 170,000 clones, approximately 10% of them seen only once. Their target antigens are unknown. The material sequenced was central memory CD4+ T cells from blood. The receptors shown here come from a man aged 25 to 45 with type 1 diabetes.

The gene calls are TRBV6-5 and TRBJ1-5; 7 bases are a match to TRBD1. The trim removed 6 bases at V and 4 bases at J, leaving 9 bases unmatched. Germline CDR1 and CDR2: MNHEY and SVGAGI. This CDR3 contains 15 residues. The CDR3 bases are TGTGCCAGCAGCCCTCGGACAGGCCCAAATCAGCCCCAGCATTTT. Its translation is CASSPRTGPNQPQHF.

This clone was observed a few times. This rearrangement joins TRBV29-1 to TRBJ2-1; 11 bases agree with TRBD2. Trimming cost V 3 bases and J 6 bases; bases outside gene matches: 4. Germline V gene data show CDR1 as SQVTM and CDR2 as ANQGSEA. The CDR3 is 14 residues long. In DNA, the CDR3 is TGCAGCGTTGACAATAGCGGGAGGGTCAATGAGCAGTTCTTC. Translation gives CSVDNSGRVNEQFF.

This chain links TRBV7-2 with TRBJ2-3; no reliable D call. Trimming cost V 1 base and J 5 bases, with 4 bases left between them. Germline loops: CDR1 SGHTA, CDR2 FQGNSA. The CDR3 consists of 12 residues. CDR3 sequence reads: CASSLVEDTQYF. The CDR3 nucleotides read TGTGCCAGCAGCTTAGTAGAAGATACGCAGTATTTT.

This clone has just a few counts. The chain uses TRBV25-1 and TRBJ2-5, with D unclear. Trimming pared 4 bases from V and 4 bases from J, leaving 4 bases between. The CDR3 has 11 residues. Germline lookup yields CDR1 MGHDK and CDR2 SYGVNS. The CDR3 DNA sequence: TGTGCCAGCAGTGCATCAGAGACCCAGTACTTC. It encodes CASSASETQYF.

The chain carries TRBV28 and TRBJ2-5; 13 nucleotides match TRBD2. V was clipped by 6 bases and J by 8 bases; unmatched bases: 6. This CDR3 region has 14 residues. Germline values: CDR1 MDHEN, CDR2 SYDVKM. The CDR3 sequence is CASSSGLAGTTQYF. Written as DNA, the CDR3 is TGTGCCAGCAGCTCGGGACTAGCGGGGACCACCCAGTACTTC.

The chain joins TRBV28 to TRBJ1-2; 9 nucleotides align to TRBD1. The germline gives CDR1 MDHEN, CDR2 SYDVKM. The CDR3 runs 13 residues. With V trimmed by 5 bases and J by 7 bases, 5 bases remained unmatched. In nucleotides, the CDR3 is TGTGCCAGCAGTGGACAGGGGAGGTTTGGCTACACCTTC. This sequence encodes CASSGQGRFGYTF.

This clone has only a few counts. The chain has TRBV5-4 and TRBJ2-3, with 7 bases matching TRBD2. V lost 0 bases, J lost 4 bases, and 5 bases stayed unmatched. The CDR3 has 15 residues. In germline, CDR1 is SGHNT, CDR2 YYREEE (reference sequence). The CDR3: CASSLAAGIADTQYF. CDR3 bases: TGTGCCAGCAGCTTGGCAGCGGGGATCGCAGATACGCAGTATTTT.

The V gene is TRBV6-6, the J gene TRBJ2-6, with D uncertain. V was pared by 0 bases and J by 4 bases, with 4 bases between. The CDR3 contains 14 residues. Germline lookup yields CDR1 MNHNY and CDR2 SVGAGI (reference sequence). This chain's CDR3 is CASSYSTGANVLTF. The DNA of the CDR3 is TGTGCCAGCAGTTACTCGACAGGGGCCAACGTCCTGACTTTC.

The rearrangement uses TRBV6-5 and TRBJ1-5; unclear D gene. Germline CDR1 reads MNHEY; CDR2 reads SVGAGI. V lost 0 bases to trimming and J lost 9 bases, with 6 bases between them. CDR3 length: 12 residues. CDR3 nucleotide sequence: TGTGCCAGCAGTTACTCCGGAGGGCCCCAGCATTTT. Protein sequence: CASSYSGGPQHF.

This clone was observed a handful of times. The V call is TRBV18, the J call TRBJ2-7; the D is unclear. The better agreement between TRBJ2-5 and the DNA end casts doubt on the J call. CDR1 KGHSH and CDR2 LQKENI come from the germline V gene. The CDR3 consists of 13 residues. The CDR3 DNA sequence: TGTGCCAGCTCACCATTACAGCAAGAGACCCAGTACTTC. Its translation: CASSPLQQETQYF.

This clone was picked up a small number of times. The same CDR3 is also encoded by other DNA sequences in this sample. This chain links TRBV7-9 with TRBJ2-5; no reliable D call. The CDR3 has 11 residues. CDR1 is SEHNR and CDR2 is FQNEAQ in the germline V gene (reference sequence). The V and J ends lost 5 bases and 2 bases respectively, with 3 bases between them. The CDR3 loop is CASSLQETQYF. The CDR3 nucleotides read TGTGCCAGCAGCCTGCAAGAGACCCAGTACTTC.

CDR3 sequence: CSVRGPGANVLTF. In DNA form, the CDR3 reads TGCAGCGTTCGGGGTCCTGGGGCCAACGTCCTGACTTTC. The V call is TRBV29-1, the J call TRBJ2-6, with D perhaps matching TRBD2 (5 bases). Per the germline V gene, CDR1 is SQVTM and CDR2 is ANQGSEA. Between the trimmed V and J ends, which lost 5 bases and 2 bases, there was a span of 7 bases. CDR3 length: 13 amino acids.

The CDR3 DNA is TGTGCCAGCAGTGAGACACAGAATGAGATGTTTTTT. Its translation: CASSETQNEMFF. This chain uses TRBV6-1 with TRBJ1-4; D gene ambiguous. CDR1 and CDR2 (germline): MNHNS, SASEGT. CDR3 length: 12 amino acids. V lost 3 bases and J lost 15, with 14 bases in between.

This clone was counted a few times. V usage is TRBV27 and J usage is TRBJ1-2; TRBD1 matches 7 bases. The J segment lost 1 base and the V segment lost 5 bases, leaving 7 bases of the junction unmatched. The germline V gene encodes CDR1 MNHEY and CDR2 SMNVEV (reference sequence). There are 15 residues in the CDR3. The DNA for the CDR3 is TGTGCCAGCAGTCCGAAGACAGGGAATAACTATGGCTACACCTTC. The encoded protein is CASSPKTGNNYGYTF.